These 19 T cell receptor beta chains share one sample of origin, sequenced in a study of Graves' ophthalmopathy and Graves' hyperthyroidism. The authors amplified TCR beta CDR3 regions, and they did so from RNA transcripts for repertoire sequencing. Following a first-round RT-PCR that used HTBI primers, a second-round multiplex PCR was carried out. TCRdb fed the multiplex PCR reads into MiXCR, producing one record per CDR3 protein. Among 300,000 to 500,000 distinct CDR3 sequences listed, roughly 15% were seen once. Sequencing used peripheral blood. All receptors come from a young woman with stable Graves' hyperthyroidism.

This clonotype was seen at least ten times. The chain has TRBV6-1 and TRBJ1-2; TRBD1 agrees at 8 bases. The CDR3 sequence is 14 residues long. The junction had 4 bases not matched to a gene; V was cut back by 3 bases and J by 4 bases. Germline lookup yields CDR1 MNHNS and CDR2 SASEGT. In DNA form, the CDR3 reads TGTGCCAGCAGTGAGACAGGGGCTGGCTATGGCTACACCTTC. Translated: CASSETGAGYGYTF.

Only a few counts were recorded for this clonotype. The genes are TRBV11-2 and TRBJ2-3; D is possibly TRBD2 (5 bases). Trimming cost V 1 base and J 0 bases, with 8 bases left between them. CDR1 and CDR2 from the germline V gene are SGHAT and FQNNGV. The CDR3 runs 15 residues. The CDR3 loop reads CASSLGGGSTDTQYF. CDR3 nucleotide sequence: TGTGCCAGCAGCTTAGGAGGCGGGAGCACAGATACGCAGTATTTT.

This clonotype was observed at least ten times. The V and J genes are TRBV12-5 and TRBJ1-1, with 7 positions matching TRBD1. Germline trimming cut 5 bases from V and 0 bases from J; bases unmatched to any gene: 6. CDR3 size: 15 residues. Germline V lookup: CDR1 LGHNT, CDR2 FRNRAP. CDR3 loop: CASGTGTALNTEAFF. CDR3 in DNA: TGTGCTAGTGGTACTGGGACAGCATTGAACACTGAAGCTTTCTTT.

This clonotype was counted ten times or more. J is TRBJ1-1 and V is TRBV5-1; maybe TRBD1 (6 bases). This CDR3 is 14 amino acids long. Trimming left V 1 base short and J 5 bases short, with 12 bases between. Germline CDR1 SGHRS, CDR2 YFSETQ. The DNA for the CDR3 is TGCGCCAGCAGCTTGTCAGGGGCAGGGACTGAAGCTTTCTTT. Amino acid sequence: CASSLSGAGTEAFF. The full variable domain, in which reference TRBV5-1 and TRBJ1-1 provide the parts outside the CDR3, is KAGVTQTPRYLIKTRGQQVTLSCSPISGHRSVSWYQQTPGQGLQFLFEYFSETQRNKGNFPGRFSGRQFSNSRSEMNVSTLELGDSALYLCASSLSGAGTEAFFGQGTRLTVV.

V gene TRBV20-1 combines with J gene TRBJ2-2; maybe TRBD1 (5 bases). Trimming removed 4 bases from V and 1 base from J, with 10 bases in between. Germline V gene lookup returns CDR1 DFQATT and CDR2 SNEGSKA (reference sequence). The CDR3 runs 14 residues. This chain's CDR3 is CSAKGWGNTGELFF. DNA of the CDR3: TGCAGTGCTAAGGGGTGGGGGAACACCGGGGAGCTGTTTTTT.

This clonotype was seen ten or more times. This chain connects TRBV7-8 to TRBJ2-2; D remains unclear. The V end lost 5 bases, the J end lost 6 bases, and 16 bases lay between the germline ends. The CDR3 consists of 15 residues. The germline V gene encodes CDR1 SGHVS and CDR2 FQNEAQ. The CDR3, as DNA: TGTGCCAGCAGCATAAAAGGATGGGGTCCCGGGGAGCTGTTTTTT. This encodes CASSIKGWGPGELFF.

This clonotype appeared many times. J is TRBJ1-1 and V is TRBV11-3, with no clear D. CDR1 and CDR2 (germline): SGHNT, YENEEA. Trimming pared 0 bases from V and 7 bases from J, leaving 9 bases between. This CDR3 is built from 13 residues. The CDR3: CASSLELWSEAFF. The CDR3 bases are TGTGCCAGCAGCTTAGAACTATGGAGTGAAGCTTTCTTT.

Regarding this clonotype: The missing conserved phenylalanine or tryptophan at the end of this CDR3 makes a read error likely. V gene TRBV12-3 or TRBV12-4 combines with J gene TRBJ2-7, with a weak D call TRBD1 (6 bases). This CDR3 spans 14 amino acids. Trimming took off 3 bases at V and 2 bases at J, with 11 bases between the two ends. The CDR3 loop is CASSFVAGAYEQYL. CDR3 nucleotide sequence: TGTGCCAGCAGTTTCGTGGCAGGGGCCTACGAGCAGTACCTC.

This clonotype has at least ten counts. V and J are TRBV6-5 and TRBJ1-6; D not certain. This CDR3 is 16 amino acids long. Trimming pared 0 bases from V and 8 bases from J, leaving 14 bases between. CDR1 is MNHEY, CDR2 SVGAGI, per germline. CDR3 DNA sequence: TGTGCCAGCAGTTACTCGCCGAAGGGTTGGGATTCACCCCTCCACTTT. Protein product: CASSYSPKGWDSPLHF.

A few counts support this clonotype. This sequence joins TRBV20-1 and TRBJ1-5, with D perhaps TRBD1 (5 bases). Germline V CDR1 and CDR2: DFQATT, SNEGSKA (reference sequence). The CDR3 covers 15 residues. V was shortened by 0 bases and J by 1 base, with 10 bases between the two germline ends. CDR3 bases: TGCAGTGCTAGAGAGTGGGGGTGGAGCAATCAGCCCCAGCATTTT. Protein: CSAREWGWSNQPQHF.

Ten or more counts support this clonotype. The CDR3 nucleotides are TGTGCCAGCAGACAACAGGGGATTGGTGGCTACACCTTC. Residues: CASRQQGIGGYTF. V gene TRBV6-1 combines with J gene TRBJ1-2, with 7 bases lining up with TRBD1. Germline assignment: CDR1 MNHNS and CDR2 SASEGT. The V gene end was trimmed by 6 bases and the J gene end by 7 bases; junction bases not matched to a gene: 8. The length of the CDR3 is 13 residues.

Comment on this clonotype: This CDR3 is missing its conserved last phenylalanine or tryptophan, likely due to a read error. The V gene is TRBV6-1, the J gene TRBJ1-1; D gene ambiguous. V was shortened by 6 bases and J by 4 bases, with 18 bases between the two germline ends. This CDR3 spans 15 amino acids. Germline loops: CDR1 MNHNS, CDR2 SASEGT. Here the CDR3 reads CASRAPTGLPTEAFS. DNA for the CDR3: TGTGCCAGCAGGGCCCCTACTGGGTTGCCCACTGAAGCTTTCTCT.

The gene calls are TRBV7-8 and TRBJ2-2; tentative D call: TRBD1 (6 bases). Trimming removed 5 bases at V and 2 bases at J, with 18 bases between. The CDR3 has 17 amino acids. Germline V gene sequence: CDR1 SGHVS, CDR2 FQNEAQ. This chain's CDR3 is CASSPRTERLNTGELFF. The DNA for the CDR3 is TGTGCCAGCAGCCCGCGGACAGAAAGACTTAACACCGGGGAGCTGTTTTTT.

This clonotype occurred many times. The chain combines TRBV5-1 with TRBJ1-2; the match to TRBD1 covers 10 bases. V shed 4 bases and J 1 base; nucleotides not matched to a gene: 13. Per germline, CDR1 SGHRS and CDR2 YFSETQ. This CDR3 is built from 18 residues. In DNA, the CDR3 is TGCGCCAGCAGCCCATCGACAGGGGGCATTCTCCTTAACTATGGCTACACCTTC. It translates to CASSPSTGGILLNYGYTF.

This clonotype was seen at least ten times. CDR3 in amino acids: CASSYPRTAQYF. The CDR3 bases are TGTGCCAGCAGTTACCCTCGGACAGCCCAGTACTTC. The chain is built from TRBV6-2 or TRBV6-3 and TRBJ2-5; weak D call: TRBD1 (6 bases). This CDR3 is 12 amino acids long. Trimming cost V 2 bases and J 9 bases, with 10 bases left between them. CDR1 and CDR2 from the germline V gene are MNHEY and SVGEGT.

This clonotype was observed at least ten times. The rearrangement joins TRBV11-2 to TRBJ1-1, with 8 bases that match TRBD1. Germline V lookup: CDR1 SGHAT, CDR2 FQNNGV. The CDR3 is made up of 15 amino acids. With V trimmed by 8 bases and J by 2 bases, 10 bases remained unmatched. CDR3 sequence (DNA): TGTGCCAGCGTGGGGACAGGTCGCCGAAACACTGAAGCTTTCTTT. Amino acids: CASVGTGRRNTEAFF.

This clonotype came up a few times. V usage is TRBV7-2 and J usage is TRBJ1-2, with D possibly TRBD1 on 5 matching bases. Germline V gene sequence: CDR1 SGHTA, CDR2 FQGNSA. V lost 5 bases, J lost 7 bases, and 17 bases lay in between. This CDR3 comprises 14 residues. The CDR3 region has the DNA TGTGCCAGCAGCGTGGGGGAGCAGGCTCGTGGCTACACCTTC. As protein: CASSVGEQARGYTF.

This clonotype showed up many times. This chain links TRBV5-1 with TRBJ1-1; 8 bases map to TRBD1. Germline trimming cut 4 bases from V and 5 bases from J; bases unmatched to any gene: 7. The CDR3 contains 14 residues. Germline CDR1 is SGHRS and CDR2 is YFSETQ. The CDR3 region has the DNA TGCGCCAGCAGCACTGACAGGGGATGGACTGAAGCTTTCTTT. Its protein is CASSTDRGWTEAFF.

This clonotype was counted many times. Here the CDR3 DNA reads TGTGCCAGCACGAGGTTGCGGGGGGGACAAGAGACCCAGTACTTC. This encodes CASTRLRGGQETQYF. The chain employs TRBV7-2 and TRBJ2-5; 9 bases are shared with TRBD2. The CDR3 is 15 amino acids. V lost 7 bases, J lost 2 bases, and 8 bases stayed unmatched. CDR1 SGHTA and CDR2 FQGNSA come from the germline V gene.